The clone carrying this TCR beta chain was seen only once. The record originates from a study of blood T cells in healthy people across ages. A J-beta primer mix and a sample-barcoded 5' primer were used in a second PCR of about 7 to 12 cycles. TCRdb ran MiXCR on the 5' RACE reads and lists one entry per CDR3 protein. The profile shows about a million distinct CDR3 sequences, 48% of them singletons. Between the trimmed V and J ends, which lost 7 bases and 2 bases, there was a span of 18 bases. Per germline, CDR1 SQVTM and CDR2 ANQGSEA. The CDR3 is 14 residues long. The specimen was blood. The chain employs TRBV29-1 and TRBJ2-7, with D possibly being TRBD2 (7 bases). This receptor was taken from a man aged 25 to 40 in good health. The CDR3 spells CSAEDGGRTYEQYF. The CDR3 DNA reads as TGCAGCGCCGAGGACGGGGGGCGAACCTACGAGCAGTACTTC.